Below are 8 T cell receptor beta chains sequenced from a single sample in a study of T cell responses to AZD1222 COVID-19 vaccine. Profiled with immunoSEQ multiplex PCR; TCRdb holds only in-frame clones, not every one. The data show roughly 160,000 clones, 75% to 90% seen once. Sequencing used peripheral blood, obtained on day 0 of AZD1222 vaccination. The receptors shown here come from an adult in good health.

The V gene is TRBV21-1, the J gene TRBJ2-3. TRBV21-1 constitutes a pseudogene. The CDR3 is made up of 13 amino acids. CDR3 region: CASSKETKDTQYF. CDR3 bases: TGTGCCAGCAGCAAAGAGACGAAAGATACGCAGTATTTT.

The CDR3 protein is CASSLGLAKNSPLHF. DNA for the CDR3: TGTGCCAGCAGCTTAGGGTTGGCGAAAAATTCACCCCTCCACTTT. The chain is built from TRBV7-2 and TRBJ1-6, with D uncertain. This CDR3 is built from 15 residues. V lost 1 base to trimming and J lost 7 bases, with 11 bases between them. Germline CDR1 reads SGHTA; CDR2 reads FQGNSA.

V is TRBV30 and J is TRBJ2-2, with 8 bases lining up with TRBD1. Germline V lookup: CDR1 GTSNPN, CDR2 SVGIG (reference sequence). The ends lost 4 bases at V and 1 base at J; junction bases unmatched: 2. This CDR3 has 14 residues. As DNA, the CDR3 is TGTGCCTGGATGGGGACAGGGAACACCGGGGAGCTGTTTTTT. Protein sequence: CAWMGTGNTGELFF.

The chain couples TRBV29-1 to TRBJ1-1, with D unclear. Germline assignment: CDR1 SQVTM and CDR2 ANQGSEA. Trimming pared 6 bases from V and 3 bases from J, leaving 11 bases between. The CDR3 is 12 amino acids. The CDR3 bases are TGCAGCGTCCCCCTCGGTGACACTGAAGCTTTCTTT. Translating it yields CSVPLGDTEAFF. Using reference TRBV29-1 and TRBJ1-1 for the parts outside the CDR3, the full variable domain is SAVISQKPSRDICQRGTSLTIQCQVDSQVTMMFWYRQQPGQSLTLIATANQGSEATYESGFVIDKFPISRPNLTFSTLTVSNMSPEDSSIYLCSVPLGDTEAFFGQGTRLTVV.

This clone appeared a single time. The chain joins TRBV28 to TRBJ2-5, with 10 bases aligning to TRBD1. Germline V gene sequence: CDR1 MDHEN, CDR2 SYDVKM. The CDR3 is made up of 15 amino acids. J was trimmed by 5 bases and V by 5 bases; bases with no gene match: 8. The CDR3 protein is CASSVWDRGFETQYF. Here the CDR3 DNA reads TGTGCCAGCAGTGTCTGGGACAGGGGTTTCGAGACCCAGTACTTC.

The V and J genes are TRBV2 and TRBJ1-5, with D tentatively TRBD1 (5 bases). V gave up 4 bases and J gave up 0 bases, with 13 bases separating them. From germline, CDR1 is SNHLY and CDR2 FYNNEI. The CDR3 length is 16 residues. The CDR3 reads CASSGSTVNSNQPQHF. CDR3 coding DNA: TGTGCCAGCAGTGGCTCGACAGTTAATAGCAATCAGCCCCAGCATTTT.

The rearrangement links TRBV2 to TRBJ1-5; a possible D gene is TRBD1 (6 bases). Trimming cost V 4 bases and J 3 bases, with 10 bases left between them. The CDR3 totals 14 residues. Per germline, CDR1 SNHLY and CDR2 FYNNEI. The CDR3 DNA sequence: TGTGCCAGCAGTGGGGGGCGTTACAATCAGCCCCAGCATTTT. Its translation is CASSGGRYNQPQHF.

V gene TRBV20-1 combines with J gene TRBJ2-2; no firm D call. V lost 3 bases and J lost 5, with 7 bases in between. CDR3 length equals 12 residues. The germline V gene has CDR1 DFQATT and CDR2 SNEGSKA (reference sequence). CDR3 residues: CSASIRTGELFF. DNA of the CDR3: TGCAGTGCTAGTATCAGGACCGGGGAGCTGTTTTTT.